This entry is about one T cell receptor beta chain. What it binds is unknown. This sample was taken from a study of shared clonotypes between healthy human individuals. Study-level information: Plates per donor: three CD4 naive, three CD4 memory, two CD8 naive, one CD8 memory. Findings and limits, study-wide: Generation probabilities of non-shared clonotypes were lower (relative to those shared by all four donors).

Germline loops: CDR1 SEHNR, CDR2 FQNEAQ (reference sequence). The V gene lost 11 bases and the J gene lost 7 bases, with 8 bases spanning the gap. The CDR3 has 10 residues. Each PCR replicate from the sorted subsets contained 200 to 250 ng DNA, which is about 31,000 T cell genomes. Sequencing used immunoSEQ multiplex PCR; TCRdb keeps in-frame clones, though not all of them. The sample lists millions of clones; roughly 94% were seen once. This TCR derives from a man aged 18 to 29 in good health. This chain links TRBV7-9 with TRBJ2-2; the D is unclear. Sequenced sample: naive CD4+ T cells sorted from blood. Regarding subset: CD45RA+ positively selected. In nucleotides, the CDR3 is TGTGCCGTCGGAGACGGGGAGCTGTTTTTT. It is translated as CAVGDGELFF.